One sample yielded the 19 T cell receptor beta chains listed below, sequenced in a study of blood T cells in healthy people across ages. Combining a sample-barcoded 5' primer with a J-beta primer mix, a second PCR ran for roughly 7 to 12 cycles. MiXCR, run by TCRdb on the 5' RACE reads, gives a single entry per CDR3 protein. Of 1.5 million to 2 million distinct CDR3 sequences listed, over 25% are singletons. Material for sequencing was blood. The receptors originated from a woman aged 25 to 45 in good health.

The gene calls are TRBV6-1 and TRBJ2-7, with D hard to call. V shed 6 bases and J shed 6 bases, with 15 bases lying between them. Germline CDR1 and CDR2: MNHNS and SASEGT. This CDR3 spans 13 amino acids. The CDR3 DNA reads TGTGCCAGCAGCCAGAGTCGGTGGATCGAGCAGTACTTC. Its translation is CASSQSRWIEQYF.

V and J are TRBV3-1 and TRBJ2-1; D might be TRBD2 (6 bases). V was shortened by 5 bases and J by 1 base, with 15 bases between the two germline ends. The CDR3 spans 16 residues. From germline, CDR1 is LGHDT and CDR2 YNNKEL (reference sequence). CDR3 sequence: CASSSRGGQSYNEQFF. Here the CDR3 DNA reads TGTGCCAGCAGCAGTCGCGGAGGGCAGTCCTACAATGAGCAGTTCTTC.

This clonotype was seen many times. The DNA of the CDR3 is TGTGCCAGCAGCTCCTCGACAGGGGGGGCGAATGAGCAGTTCTTC. Its protein is CASSSSTGGANEQFF. V usage is TRBV7-9 and J usage is TRBJ2-1; TRBD1 agrees at 9 bases. CDR1 is SEHNR, CDR2 FQNEAQ, per germline (reference sequence). The CDR3 runs to 15 residues. J was trimmed by 7 bases and V by 4 bases; bases with no gene match: 8.

This clonotype has a handful of counts. The rearrangement links TRBV24-1 to TRBJ2-7; a possible D gene is TRBD1 (6 bases). Trimming left V 9 bases short and J 6 bases short, with 14 bases between. Germline CDR1 reads KGHDR; CDR2 reads SFDVKD. The CDR3 consists of 12 residues. The CDR3 coding sequence is TGTGCCACCGCCCTGGGGGCCGTCGAGCAGTACTTC. It is translated as CATALGAVEQYF.

The chain carries TRBV12-3 or TRBV12-4 and TRBJ2-4; 7 bases align to TRBD1. After removal of 4 bases from V and 0 bases from J, the junction contained 6 bases not matched to a gene. This CDR3 contains 16 residues. The CDR3 sequence: CASSSTGALAKNIQYF. The DNA for the CDR3 is TGTGCCAGCAGTTCCACAGGGGCACTAGCCAAAAACATTCAGTACTTC.

This clonotype was observed a few times. The genes are TRBV12-3 or TRBV12-4 and TRBJ1-1, with D hard to call. The CDR3 is 14 residues long. V lost 6 bases, J lost 0 bases, and 11 bases lay in between. CDR3 region: CASREGLMNTEAFF. CDR3 sequence (DNA): TGTGCCAGCAGGGAGGGCCTCATGAACACTGAAGCTTTCTTT.

This clonotype was counted a few times. The V and J genes are TRBV11-3 and TRBJ2-3; TRBD1 matches 7 bases. J lost 0 bases, V lost 4 bases, and 4 bases had no gene match. The CDR3 covers 15 residues. The germline gives CDR1 SGHNT, CDR2 YENEEA. The CDR3 DNA is TGTGCCAGCAGCTGGGGACAGCAAAGCACAGATACGCAGTATTTT. It specifies CASSWGQQSTDTQYF.

This clonotype was seen a few times. The chain uses TRBV20-1 and TRBJ2-3, with TRBD2 matching 12 bases. Germline assignment: CDR1 DFQATT and CDR2 SNEGSKA (reference sequence). The junction had 7 bases not matched to a gene; V was cut back by 3 bases and J by 6 bases. The CDR3 is 15 amino acids. CDR3 sequence (DNA): TGCAGTGCTAGCCCTAGCGGGAGGGCCTCTGATACGCAGTATTTT. As protein: CSASPSGRASDTQYF.

CDR3 protein: CASSLSSEPTPGTQYF. The CDR3 coding sequence is TGTGCCAGCTCACTATCCTCAGAGCCAACCCCTGGTACGCAGTATTTT. The gene calls are TRBV18 and TRBJ2-3; D call uncertain. CDR1 and CDR2 (germline): KGHSH, LQKENI. The germline V and J ends were trimmed by 4 bases and 8 bases, with 22 bases remaining between them. The CDR3 runs 16 residues.

This clonotype was counted at least ten times. The chain combines TRBV29-1 with TRBJ1-2, with D possibly TRBD1 on 5 matching bases. Between the trimmed V and J ends, which lost 4 bases and 2 bases, there was a span of 8 bases. The CDR3 runs 12 residues. CDR1 is SQVTM and CDR2 is ANQGSEA in the germline V gene. CDR3 DNA sequence: TGCAGCGTTGTGGAGGGGAACTATGGCTACACCTTC. Translation gives CSVVEGNYGYTF.

The chain employs TRBV11-2 and TRBJ2-5; TRBD1 might be the D (6 bases). The germline V gene has CDR1 SGHAT and CDR2 FQNNGV. V was pared by 1 base and J by 4 bases, with 10 bases between. The CDR3 has 14 amino acids. Here the CDR3 DNA reads TGTGCCAGCAGCTTAGTGTGGACAGCAGAGACCCAGTACTTC. This sequence encodes CASSLVWTAETQYF. The full variable domain, rest sourced from reference TRBV11-2 and TRBJ2-5, is EAGVAQSPRYKIIEKRQSVAFWCNPISGHATLYWYQQILGQGPKLLIQFQNNGVVDDSQLPKDRFSAERLKGVDSTLKIQPAKLEDSAVYLCASSLVWTAETQYFGPGTRLLVL.

This chain links TRBV20-1 with TRBJ1-5; D is uncertain. The CDR3 sequence is 15 residues long. The germline V gene has CDR1 DFQATT and CDR2 SNEGSKA (reference sequence). V lost 3 bases and J lost 5, with 17 bases in between. In DNA form, the CDR3 reads TGCAGTGCTAGGGATAGGGCGAAGACCCATCAGCCCCAGCATTTT. It yields the protein CSARDRAKTHQPQHF.

This clonotype turned up a few times. The V call is TRBV7-2, the J call TRBJ2-3; tentatively, D is TRBD1 (5 bases). Between the trimmed V and J ends, which lost 2 bases and 0 bases, there was a span of 9 bases. CDR1 is SGHTA and CDR2 is FQGNSA in the germline V gene. CDR3 length: 15 residues. The CDR3 DNA reads as TGTGCCAGCAGCTTAAACAGGCTTAGCACAGATACGCAGTATTTT. This codes for CASSLNRLSTDTQYF.

V gene TRBV5-4 combines with J gene TRBJ1-2, with a weak D call TRBD1 (5 bases). The V gene lost 0 bases and the J gene lost 10 bases, with 16 bases spanning the gap. Germline values: CDR1 SGHNT, CDR2 YYREEE (reference sequence). The CDR3 spans 14 residues. The CDR3 protein is CASSLATTQGDYTF. CDR3 coding DNA: TGTGCCAGCAGCTTGGCCACAACTCAGGGTGACTACACCTTC.

The V and J genes are TRBV12-3 or TRBV12-4 and TRBJ2-5; tentatively, D is TRBD2 (6 bases). V was trimmed by 5 bases and J by 11 bases, leaving 18 bases between them. The CDR3 covers 13 residues. DNA of the CDR3: TGTGCCAGCAGTCTCCGGGCCGGAGGAGGGCAGTACTTC. Amino acids: CASSLRAGGGQYF.

This chain links TRBV5-1 with TRBJ1-6; D gene unclear. The germline CDR1 and CDR2 sequences are SGHRS and YFSETQ. The germline V and J ends were trimmed by 4 bases and 7 bases, with 9 bases remaining between them. The CDR3 is made up of 13 amino acids. The CDR3 region has the DNA TGCGCCAGCAGCCCGGATGAGAATTCACCCCTCCACTTT. Translation: CASSPDENSPLHF.

A few counts support this clonotype. The chain joins TRBV12-3 or TRBV12-4 to TRBJ2-1, with D perhaps matching TRBD2 (5 bases). V lost 5 bases and J lost 8, with 19 bases in between. This CDR3 is 15 amino acids long. The CDR3 reads CASSLQAEGSHEQFF. As DNA, the CDR3 is TGTGCCAGCAGTCTCCAAGCGGAAGGGTCCCATGAGCAGTTCTTC.

This clonotype showed up many times. The V call is TRBV11-2, the J call TRBJ2-7, with D unresolved. V was shortened by 6 bases and J by 0 bases, with 12 bases between the two germline ends. The CDR3 runs to 14 residues. Germline-derived CDR1 and CDR2 are SGHAT and FQNNGV. CDR3 DNA sequence: TGTGCCAGCAGAGCTATAGGGTCCTCCTACGAGCAGTACTTC. The encoded protein is CASRAIGSSYEQYF.

This clonotype was seen ten or more times. The J gene is TRBJ1-6, the V gene TRBV6-5, with a possible D match to TRBD1 (6 bases). In germline, CDR1 is MNHEY, CDR2 SVGAGI. CDR3 length equals 16 residues. V gave up 6 bases and J gave up 9 bases, with 21 bases separating them. The CDR3 DNA reads as TGTGCCAGCAGGGACCGAGGACAGTTTAGTCCTTCACCCCTCCACTTT. Its translation: CASRDRGQFSPSPLHF.